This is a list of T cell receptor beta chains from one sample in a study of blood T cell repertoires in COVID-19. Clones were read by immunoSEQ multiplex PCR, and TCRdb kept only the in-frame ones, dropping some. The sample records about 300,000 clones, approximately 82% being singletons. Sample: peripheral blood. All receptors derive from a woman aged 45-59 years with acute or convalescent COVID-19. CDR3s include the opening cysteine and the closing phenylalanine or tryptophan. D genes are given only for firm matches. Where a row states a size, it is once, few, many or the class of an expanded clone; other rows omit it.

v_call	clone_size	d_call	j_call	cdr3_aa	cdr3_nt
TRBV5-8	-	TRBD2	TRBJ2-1	CASSLGKLAGGAYNEQFF	TGTGCCAGCAGCTTAGGAAAACTAGCGGGAGGGGCCTACAATGAGCAGTTCTTC
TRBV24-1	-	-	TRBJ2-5	CATSDGSLETQYF	TGTGCCACCAGTGATGGGAGCCTAGAGACCCAGTACTTC
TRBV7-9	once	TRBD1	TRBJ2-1	CASTEDEGAAYNEQFF	TGTGCCAGCACCGAAGACGAGGGGGCGGCGTACAATGAGCAGTTCTTC
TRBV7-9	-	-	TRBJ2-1	CASSLAGAIYNEQFF	TGTGCCAGCAGCTTAGCGGGAGCCATCTACAATGAGCAGTTCTTC
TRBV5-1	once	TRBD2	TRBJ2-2	CASSLAAGGDGELFF	TGCGCCAGCAGCTTGGCGGCGGGGGGAGACGGGGAGCTGTTTTTT
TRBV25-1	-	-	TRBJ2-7	CASSERGKSNHEQYF	TGTGCCAGCAGTGAACGCGGCAAGTCGAACCACGAGCAGTACTTC
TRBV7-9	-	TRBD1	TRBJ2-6	CASSKQPPGQGFYGANVLTF	TGTGCCAGCAGCAAACAACCTCCGGGACAGGGTTTTTATGGGGCCAACGTCCTGACTTTC
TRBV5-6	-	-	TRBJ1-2	CASSLIAGPNYGYTF	TGTGCCAGCAGCTTGATTGCAGGGCCTAACTATGGCTACACCTTC
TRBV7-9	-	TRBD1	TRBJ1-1	CASSLGGTESPEAFF	TGTGCCAGCAGCTTAGGGGGGACAGAGTCCCCTGAAGCTTTCTTT
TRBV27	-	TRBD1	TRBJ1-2	CASSLRATGDYGYTF	TGTGCCAGCAGTTTACGGGCGACAGGGGACTATGGCTACACCTTC
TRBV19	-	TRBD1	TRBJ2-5	CASSILQGETQYF	TGTGCCAGTAGTATTCTACAGGGGGAGACCCAGTACTTC
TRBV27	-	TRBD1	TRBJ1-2	CASSFRTGGNYGYTF	TGTGCCAGCAGTTTCCGGACAGGGGGGAACTATGGCTACACCTTC
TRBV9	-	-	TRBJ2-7	CASSVYLRDEQYF	TGTGCCAGCAGCGTTTACCTTCGGGACGAGCAGTACTTC
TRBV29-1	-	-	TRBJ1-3	CSVDTGLGNTIYF	TGCAGCGTGGATACTGGGCTGGGAAACACCATATATTTT
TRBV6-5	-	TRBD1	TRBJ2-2	CASSYRGTGGTGELFF	TGTGCCAGCAGTTACAGGGGGACAGGCGGAACCGGGGAGCTGTTTTTT
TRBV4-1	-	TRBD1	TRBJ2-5	CASSLGQGVLQETQYF	TGCGCCAGCAGCTTAGGACAGGGGGTCCTCCAAGAGACCCAGTACTTC
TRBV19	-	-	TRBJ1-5	CASSMVQSNQPQHF	TGTGCCAGTAGTATGGTACAAAGCAATCAGCCCCAGCATTTT
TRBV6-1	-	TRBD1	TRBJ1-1	CASSAQGGRGSTEAFF	TGTGCCAGCAGTGCGCAGGGGGGTAGGGGGAGCACTGAAGCTTTCTTT
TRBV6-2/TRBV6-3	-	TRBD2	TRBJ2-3	CASSPLSGREGSDTQYF	TGTGCCAGCAGTCCCCTCTCCGGGCGGGAGGGATCAGATACGCAGTATTTT
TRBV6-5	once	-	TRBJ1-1	CASRIQGSTEAFF	TGTGCCAGCAGGATACAGGGCAGCACTGAAGCTTTCTTT
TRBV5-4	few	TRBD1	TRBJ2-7	CASSAGQGFNEQYF	TGTGCCAGCAGCGCCGGACAGGGGTTCAACGAGCAGTACTTC
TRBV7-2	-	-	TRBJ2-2	CASSLEGRYTGELFF	TGTGCCAGCAGCTTAGAGGGGCGGTACACCGGGGAGCTGTTTTTT
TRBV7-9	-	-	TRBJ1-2	CASSLGTGHLYGYTF	TGTGCCAGCAGCTTAGGAACAGGCCATCTCTATGGCTACACCTTC
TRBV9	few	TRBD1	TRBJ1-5	CASSGRDRPINQPQHF	TGTGCCAGCAGCGGCCGGGACAGGCCGATTAATCAGCCCCAGCATTTT
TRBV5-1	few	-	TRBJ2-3	CASSPDSPTDTQYF	TGCGCCAGCAGCCCAGACAGTCCCACAGATACGCAGTATTTT
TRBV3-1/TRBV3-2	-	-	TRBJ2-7	CASSLREGEQYF	TGTGCCAGCAGTCTCCGAGAGGGCGAGCAGTACTTC
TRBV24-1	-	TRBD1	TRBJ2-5	CATSGQGKETQYF	TGTGCCACCAGCGGACAGGGAAAGGAGACCCAGTACTTC
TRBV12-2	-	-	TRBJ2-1	CASRSKRGNEQFF	TGTGCAAGTCGCTCTAAGCGGGGCAATGAGCAGTTCTTC
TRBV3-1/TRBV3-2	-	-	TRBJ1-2	CASSQGWIGDYGYTF	TGTGCCAGCAGCCAAGGATGGATAGGGGACTATGGCTACACCTTC
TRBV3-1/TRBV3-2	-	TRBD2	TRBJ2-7	CASSGTSGSYEQYF	TGTGCCAGCAGCGGGACTAGCGGTTCCTACGAGCAGTACTTC
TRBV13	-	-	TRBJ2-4	CASSVPRVGAKNIQYF	TGTGCCAGCAGCGTTCCTCGGGTGGGAGCCAAAAACATTCAGTACTTC
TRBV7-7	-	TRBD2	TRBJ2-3	CASSLGERGLGTQYF	TGTGCCAGCAGCTTAGGCGAGCGGGGCCTAGGTACGCAGTATTTT
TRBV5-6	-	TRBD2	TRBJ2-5	CASSAGLAETQYF	TGTGCCAGCAGTGCGGGACTAGCCGAGACCCAGTACTTC
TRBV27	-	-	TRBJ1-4	CASSPRLITNEKLFF	TGTGCCAGCAGTCCACGACTTATAACTAATGAAAAACTGTTTTTT
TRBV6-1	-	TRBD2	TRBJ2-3	CASSDKRLAGSDTQYF	TGTGCCAGCAGTGACAAGAGACTAGCGGGTTCGGATACGCAGTATTTT
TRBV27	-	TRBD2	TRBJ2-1	CASSLGGRGSNEQFF	TGTGCCAGCAGTTTAGGCGGGAGGGGTAGCAATGAGCAGTTCTTC
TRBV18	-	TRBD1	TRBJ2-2	CASSPLETGGTGELFF	TGTGCCAGCTCACCTCTCGAGACAGGGGGTACCGGGGAGCTGTTTTTT
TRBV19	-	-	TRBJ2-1	CASSIGGDYNEQFF	TGTGCCAGTAGTATAGGGGGGGATTACAATGAGCAGTTCTTC
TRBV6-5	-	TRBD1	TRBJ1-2	CASRGQGTFNYGYTF	TGTGCCAGCAGAGGACAGGGGACTTTTAACTATGGCTACACCTTC
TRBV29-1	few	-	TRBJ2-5	CSVNLGQQETQYF	TGCAGCGTCAACCTCGGACAGCAAGAGACCCAGTACTTC
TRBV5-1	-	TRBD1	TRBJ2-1	CASSSGTGIYNEQFF	TGCGCCAGCAGCTCCGGGACAGGGATCTACAATGAGCAGTTCTTC
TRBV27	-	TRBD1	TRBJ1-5	CASSLTGTGHSNQPQHF	TGTGCCAGCAGTTTAACCGGGACAGGGCATAGCAATCAGCCCCAGCATTTT
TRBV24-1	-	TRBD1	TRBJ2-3	CATSDPDRGGDTQYF	TGTGCCACCAGTGATCCAGACAGGGGAGGAGATACGCAGTATTTT
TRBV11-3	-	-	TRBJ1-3	CASSPTASSGNTIYF	TGTGCCAGCAGCCCGACTGCAAGCTCTGGAAACACCATATATTTT
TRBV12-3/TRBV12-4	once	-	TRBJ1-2	CASSTNRGYGYTF	TGTGCCAGCAGTACTAATCGGGGCTATGGCTACACCTTC